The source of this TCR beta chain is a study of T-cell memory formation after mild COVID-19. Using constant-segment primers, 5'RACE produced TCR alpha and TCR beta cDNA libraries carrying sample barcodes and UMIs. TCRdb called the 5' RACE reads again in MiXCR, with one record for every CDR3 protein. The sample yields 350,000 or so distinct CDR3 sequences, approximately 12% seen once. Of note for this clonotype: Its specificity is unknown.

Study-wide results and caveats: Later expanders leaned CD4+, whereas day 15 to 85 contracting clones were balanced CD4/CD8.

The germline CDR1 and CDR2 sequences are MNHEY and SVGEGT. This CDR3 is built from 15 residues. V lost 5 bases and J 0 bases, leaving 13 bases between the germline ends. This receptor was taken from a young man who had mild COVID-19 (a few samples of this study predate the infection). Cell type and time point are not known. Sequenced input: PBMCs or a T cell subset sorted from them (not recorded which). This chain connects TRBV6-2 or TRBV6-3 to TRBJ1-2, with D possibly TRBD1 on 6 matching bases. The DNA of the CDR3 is TGTGCCAGCAGTCATTGGACAGAAGCTAACTATGGCTACACCTTC. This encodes CASSHWTEANYGYTF.